A single sample gave rise to the 19 T cell receptor beta chains below, sequenced in a study of control samples from healthy donors and cancer patients. Some clones are missing from TCRdb's copy, which holds only in-frame ones; the method was immunoSEQ multiplex PCR. The table includes about 170,000 clones, 91% detected once. The source material was blood. The receptors were sampled from a woman in her thirties in good health.

The J gene is TRBJ2-1, the V gene TRBV5-5; TRBD2 aligns across 12 bases. The CDR3 totals 15 residues. The V segment lost 3 bases and the J segment 5 bases; nucleotides outside the gene matches: 3. Germline CDR1 and CDR2: SGHKS and YYEKEE (reference sequence). CDR3 DNA: TGTGCCAGCAGCTACCTAGCGGGAGGGGACAATGAGCAGTTCTTC. Amino acid sequence: CASSYLAGGDNEQFF.

The rearrangement uses TRBV5-4 and TRBJ1-5; TRBD1 matches at 7 bases. Germline CDR1 is SGHNT and CDR2 is YYREEE (reference sequence). V was clipped by 2 bases and J by 4 bases; unmatched bases: 9. This CDR3 has 16 residues. CDR3 region: CASSFGGQERNQPQHF. For the CDR3, the DNA is TGTGCCAGCAGCTTTGGCGGACAGGAAAGGAATCAGCCCCAGCATTTT. Filled out from reference TRBV5-4 and TRBJ1-5, the complete variable domain reads ETGVTQSPTHLIKTRGQQVTLRCSSQSGHNTVSWYQQALGQGPQFIFQYYREEENGRGNFPPRFSGLQFPNYSSELNVNALELDDSALYLCASSFGGQERNQPQHFGDGTRLSIL.

The table lists this clone with a few counts. The chain uses TRBV28 and TRBJ2-4; D unresolved. The CDR3 consists of 18 residues. Between the trimmed V and J ends, which lost 2 bases and 0 bases, there was a span of 17 bases. Germline CDR1 MDHEN, CDR2 SYDVKM. The CDR3 is CASSLQEPNYLAKNIQYF. CDR3 nucleotide sequence: TGTGCCAGCAGTTTACAGGAGCCTAACTACCTAGCCAAAAACATTCAGTACTTC.

The rearrangement links TRBV30 to TRBJ1-1; no definite D call. Germline V CDR1 and CDR2: GTSNPN, SVGIG (reference sequence). Trimming removed 1 base from V and 0 bases from J, with 6 bases in between. The CDR3 is 13 residues long. CDR3 sequence: CAWSAQLNTEAFF. CDR3 DNA: TGTGCCTGGAGTGCGCAGTTGAACACTGAAGCTTTCTTT.

V usage is TRBV7-9 and J usage is TRBJ2-1, with D possibly being TRBD1 (6 bases). V was shortened by 0 bases and J by 6 bases, with 9 bases between the two germline ends. The CDR3 is made up of 14 amino acids. The germline V gene encodes CDR1 SEHNR and CDR2 FQNEAQ (reference sequence). The CDR3 sequence is CASSLAVGGNEQFF. The CDR3, as DNA: TGTGCCAGCAGCTTAGCAGTAGGGGGCAATGAGCAGTTCTTC.

V is TRBV6-2 or TRBV6-3 and J is TRBJ1-4; no reliable D call. From germline, CDR1 is MNHEY and CDR2 SVGEGT. The V gene lost 5 bases and the J gene lost 4 bases, with 8 bases spanning the gap. The CDR3 contains 13 residues. The CDR3 region is CASSRQYNEKLFF. The CDR3 DNA follows: TGTGCCAGCAGTCGGCAGTATAATGAAAAACTGTTTTTT.

Note on this clone: The same CDR3 also results from other DNA sequences found in this sample. V usage is TRBV28 and J usage is TRBJ2-2, with D possibly being TRBD1 (5 bases). Between the trimmed V and J ends, which lost 2 bases and 5 bases, there was a span of 9 bases. CDR1 and CDR2 (germline): MDHEN, SYDVKM. There are 14 residues in the CDR3. This CDR3 reads CASSLGAGTGELFF. For the CDR3, the DNA is TGTGCCAGCAGTTTAGGGGCAGGGACCGGGGAGCTGTTTTTT.

The chain employs TRBV5-1 and TRBJ1-4, with TRBD1 matching 11 bases. Trimming cost V 4 bases and J 5 bases; bases outside gene matches: 7. The germline CDR1 and CDR2 sequences are SGHRS and YFSETQ. The CDR3 has 16 residues. The CDR3 loop is CASSEPGQGGNEKLFF. Written as DNA, the CDR3 is TGCGCCAGCAGCGAACCGGGACAGGGGGGCAATGAAAAACTGTTTTTT.

Written as DNA, the CDR3 is TGCAGCGTTGAGGGGGACAGCTCCTACAATGAGCAGTTCTTC. It specifies CSVEGDSSYNEQFF. The V and J genes are TRBV29-1 and TRBJ2-1; 7 nucleotides agree with TRBD1. The CDR3 extends over 14 amino acids. Germline V gives CDR1 SQVTM, CDR2 ANQGSEA. V trimming: 3 bases; J trimming: 0 bases; junction bases outside the gene matches: 2.

A few counts support this clone. This chain uses TRBV6-4 with TRBJ1-5; 9 bases fit TRBD1. V shed 2 bases and J 3 bases; nucleotides not matched to a gene: 2. This CDR3 is built from 15 residues. The germline CDR1 and CDR2 sequences are MRHNA and SNTAGT. The CDR3 coding sequence is TGTGCCAGCAGTGACGGGACAGGGAACAATCAGCCCCAGCATTTT. It translates to CASSDGTGNNQPQHF.

To note about this clone: Other DNA variants within this sample encode the same CDR3. The V and J genes are TRBV7-2 and TRBJ2-1; D perhaps matches TRBD2 (5 bases). There are 13 residues in the CDR3. Germline CDR1 is SGHTA and CDR2 is FQGNSA. The V end was cut by 0 bases, the J end by 8 bases, with 8 bases between. The CDR3 loop is CASSLAGVHEQFF. CDR3 nucleotide sequence: TGTGCCAGCAGCTTAGCGGGAGTGCATGAGCAGTTCTTC.

V is TRBV19 and J is TRBJ1-5; 10 bases line up with TRBD1. Germline V CDR1 and CDR2: LNHDA, SQIVND (reference sequence). The J segment lost 0 bases and the V segment lost 3 bases, leaving 8 bases of the junction unmatched. This CDR3 has 18 residues. The CDR3 protein is CASSIGTGVGYSNQPQHF. DNA for the CDR3: TGTGCCAGTAGTATCGGGACAGGGGTCGGATATAGCAATCAGCCCCAGCATTTT.

The rearrangement links TRBV6-6 to TRBJ2-5; 15 nucleotides line up with TRBD2. Germline V gene data show CDR1 as MNHNY and CDR2 as SVGAGI (reference sequence). The CDR3 runs 19 residues. The V and J ends lost 5 bases and 3 bases, in that order; junction bases with no gene match: 13. The CDR3 spells CASSPRTSGGAWGKETQYF. In nucleotides, the CDR3 is TGTGCCAGCAGTCCTAGGACTAGCGGGGGGGCCTGGGGAAAAGAGACCCAGTACTTC.

This chain uses TRBV6-6 with TRBJ2-5, with TRBD1 matching 7 bases. This CDR3 is built from 13 residues. V was pared by 5 bases and J by 3 bases, with 3 bases of the junction left unmatched. CDR1 and CDR2 (germline): MNHNY, SVGAGI (reference sequence). The CDR3 nucleotides read TGTGCCAGCAGTGGCGGACAGGAAGAGACCCAGTACTTC. Translating gives CASSGGQEETQYF.

This clone has only one observation. The J gene is TRBJ2-5, the V gene TRBV7-6; 13 positions match TRBD2. CDR3 length: 16 amino acids. V shed 1 base and J 4 bases; nucleotides not matched to a gene: 3. CDR1 and CDR2 from the germline V gene are SGHVS and FNYEAQ. CDR3 DNA sequence: TGTGCCAGCAGCTTAGGAGGACTAGCGGGAGCAGAGACCCAGTACTTC. Translating gives CASSLGGLAGAETQYF.

The rearrangement links TRBV7-9 to TRBJ1-2; TRBD1 aligns across 7 bases. The CDR3 spans 15 residues. J was trimmed by 2 bases and V by 3 bases; bases with no gene match: 6. The germline V gene encodes CDR1 SEHNR and CDR2 FQNEAQ (reference sequence). This CDR3 reads CASSFPMTGNYGYTF. DNA of the CDR3: TGTGCCAGCAGCTTCCCGATGACAGGGAACTATGGCTACACCTTC.

The V gene is TRBV6-4, the J gene TRBJ2-4; D remains ambiguous. The CDR3 spans 13 residues. From germline, CDR1 is MRHNA and CDR2 SNTAGT. V lost 8 bases to trimming and J lost 0 bases, with 8 bases between them. The CDR3 loop is CASCRLAKNIQYF. CDR3 sequence (DNA): TGTGCCAGCTGCCGCTTAGCCAAAAACATTCAGTACTTC.

The genes are TRBV9 and TRBJ1-2; D remains unclear. Deletions cut 2 bases from V and 0 bases from J, with 5 bases between. The CDR3 extends over 13 amino acids. Germline V CDR1 and CDR2: SGDLS, YYNGEE. For the CDR3, the DNA is TGTGCCAGCAGCGTGGTACCTAACTATGGCTACACCTTC. Translation: CASSVVPNYGYTF. The full variable domain, in which reference TRBV9 and TRBJ1-2 provide the parts outside the CDR3, is DSGVTQTPKHLITATGQRVTLRCSPRSGDLSVYWYQQSLDQGLQFLIQYYNGEERAKGNILERFSAQQFPDLHSELNLSSLELGDSALYFCASSVVPNYGYTFGSGTRLTVV.

This clone came up a few times. This chain uses TRBV5-4 with TRBJ2-7; D unresolved. Germline CDR1 is SGHNT and CDR2 is YYREEE (reference sequence). V lost 0 bases, J lost 3 bases, and 4 bases lay in between. This CDR3 has 12 residues. The CDR3 is CASSLDRYEQYF. The CDR3 coding sequence is TGTGCCAGCAGCTTGGACCGCTACGAGCAGTACTTC.